This T cell receptor beta chain is from a study of blood T cell repertoires in COVID-19. Measured with immunoSEQ multiplex PCR; TCRdb has only the in-frame clones, and not every one. This sample carries approximately 59,000 clones, about 81% of them seen once, and the ten largest clones take about 31%. Germline lookup yields CDR1 SEHNR and CDR2 FQNEAQ (reference sequence). The CDR3 consists of 16 residues. Trimming took off 1 base at V and 0 bases at J, with 13 bases between the two ends. This clonotype originated in a man in his sixties with COVID-19, enrolled during active disease. V and J are TRBV7-9 and TRBJ2-7, with D possibly TRBD2 on 6 matching bases. The sample consisted of peripheral blood. CDR3 in DNA: TGTGCCAGCAGCTTAGGGTCGTTCGGGAGCTCCTACGAGCAGTACTTC. This translates into CASSLGSFGSSYEQYF. The whole variable domain, filled in from reference TRBV7-9 and TRBJ2-7, reads DTGVSQNPRHKITKRGQNVTFRCDPISEHNRLYWYRQTLGQGPEFLTYFQNEAQLEKSRLLSDRFSAERPKGSFSTLEIQRTEQGDSAMYLCASSLGSFGSSYEQYFGPGTRLTVT.